This T cell receptor (beta chain) is from a study of CD8+ T cells in alopecia areata. The CDR3 is 13 amino acids. Trimming left V 0 bases short and J 10 bases short, with 12 bases between. The germline V gene encodes CDR1 MGHRA and CDR2 YSYEKL. RNA extraction was followed by reverse transcription into cDNA, which acted as the sequencing template. Method: immunoSEQ multiplex PCR; TCRdb's copy keeps in-frame clones and lacks some. The sample has a few hundred thousand clones, approximately 45% seen once. Specified treatment: oral pan-JAK inhibitor, 5-10 mg twice daily. The sequence was collected from a human donor with alopecia areata. V gene TRBV4-1 combines with J gene TRBJ1-1, with D unresolved. This sample comprised CD4+ T cells sorted from blood, obtained at roughly week 36, from a patient treated with tofacitinib. DNA of the CDR3: TGCGCCAGCAGCCAAGATCGTGGGTTTACAGCTTTCTTT. Translation: CASSQDRGFTAFF.